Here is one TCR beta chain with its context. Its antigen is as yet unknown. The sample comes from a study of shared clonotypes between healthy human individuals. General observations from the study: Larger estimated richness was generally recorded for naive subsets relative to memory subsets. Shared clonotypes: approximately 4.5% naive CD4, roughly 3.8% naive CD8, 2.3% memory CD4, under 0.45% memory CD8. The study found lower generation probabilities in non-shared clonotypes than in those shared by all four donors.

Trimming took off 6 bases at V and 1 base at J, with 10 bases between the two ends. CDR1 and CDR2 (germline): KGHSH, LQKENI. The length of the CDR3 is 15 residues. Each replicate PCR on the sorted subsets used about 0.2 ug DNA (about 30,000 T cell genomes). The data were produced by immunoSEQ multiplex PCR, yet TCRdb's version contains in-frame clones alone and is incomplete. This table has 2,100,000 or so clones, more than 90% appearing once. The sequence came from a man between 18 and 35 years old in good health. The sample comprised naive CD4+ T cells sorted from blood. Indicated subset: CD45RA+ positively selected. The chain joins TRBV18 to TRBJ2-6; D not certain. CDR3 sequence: CASSLERSGANVLTF. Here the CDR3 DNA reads TGTGCCAGCTCCCTCGAGAGGTCTGGGGCCAACGTCCTGACTTTC.